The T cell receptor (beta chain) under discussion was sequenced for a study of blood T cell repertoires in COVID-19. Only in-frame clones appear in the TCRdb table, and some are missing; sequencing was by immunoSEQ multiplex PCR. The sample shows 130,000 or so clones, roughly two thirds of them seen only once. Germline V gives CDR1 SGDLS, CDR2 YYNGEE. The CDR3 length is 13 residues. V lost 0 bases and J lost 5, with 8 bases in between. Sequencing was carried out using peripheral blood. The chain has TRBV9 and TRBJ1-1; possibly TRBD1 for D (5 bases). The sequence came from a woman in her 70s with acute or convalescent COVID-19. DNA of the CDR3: TGTGCCAGCAGCGTAGGACAGAGTACTGAAGCTTTCTTT. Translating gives CASSVGQSTEAFF. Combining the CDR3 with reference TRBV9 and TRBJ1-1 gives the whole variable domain DSGVTQTPKHLITATGQRVTLRCSPRSGDLSVYWYQQSLDQGLQFLIQYYNGEERAKGNILERFSAQQFPDLHSELNLSSLELGDSALYFCASSVGQSTEAFFGQGTRLTVV.